In this sample, the clone carrying this T cell receptor beta chain turned up many times. No antigen is known for it. This sample is part of a study of T cell repertoires in cytomegalovirus infection. Overall study context: Indications of both CMV infection and matching HLA type were provided by public TCR beta signatures.

Each CDR3 protein is one row after TCRdb ran MiXCR on the reads. The profile shows hundreds of thousands of distinct CDR3 sequences, about 17% of them singletons. Germline CDR1 reads SGHTA; CDR2 reads FQGNSA. This CDR3 spans 15 amino acids. Trimming removed 0 bases from V and 2 bases from J; junction bases left unmatched: 3. General observations from the study: HLA-C-restricted TCR beta clonotypes specific for CMV led the ex vivo response. The study identified carriers of CMV plus the relevant HLA from cumulative public TCR beta family frequency.

This TCR was recovered from a human donor in good health (CMV status not recorded). Some clones in this sample may be carry-over from other donors' samples. The material sequenced was PBMCs. The chain has TRBV7-2 and TRBJ2-5, with TRBD2 matching 7 bases. As DNA, the CDR3 is TGTGCCAGCAGCTTAGCTGGGACTACACAAGAGACCCAGTACTTC. Encoded protein: CASSLAGTTQETQYF.